This TCR beta chain comes out of a study of blood T cell repertoires in COVID-19. Study at large: Collection of acute and convalescent COVID-19 samples took place in the United States, Italy and Spain.

Clones were read by immunoSEQ multiplex PCR, and TCRdb kept only the in-frame ones, dropping some. The repertoire consists of more than 250,000 clones, with over 70% occurring once and the leading ten covering approximately 1.2%. This clone appeared a single time. The CDR3 is 11 amino acids. The receptor comes from a woman in her 50s with acute or convalescent COVID-19. V and J are TRBV21-1 and TRBJ1-2. TRBV21-1 is tagged as a pseudogene. The source material was peripheral blood. CDR3 sequence reads: CASKGTPFNTF. Here the CDR3 DNA reads TGTGCCAGCAAGGGGACTCCCTTTAACACCTTC.